This TCR beta chain was retrieved from a study of identifying expanded T cells in peripheral blood. Study observations and caveats: Approximately two-week clone count variance significantly increased as total template count grew. Roughly 1.1 clones differed between technical replicates, versus around 15 and 19 over time.

CDR1 is SGHRS, CDR2 YFSETQ, per germline. The germline V and J ends were trimmed by 2 bases and 5 bases, with 11 bases remaining between them. CDR3 length: 14 residues. Clones were read by immunoSEQ multiplex PCR, and TCRdb kept only the in-frame ones, dropping some. In the table there are over 100,000 clones, about nine tenths of which are singletons. With respect to this clone: Its antigen is still unknown.

Healthy donors had no documented immune events, such as infections, while sampled. The sequenced sample was blood. This clonotype was obtained from a person aged 18 to 75 in good health. This chain joins TRBV5-1 and TRBJ2-1, with D perhaps TRBD2 (5 bases). This CDR3 is CASSFRGVNNEQFF. The CDR3 DNA reads as TGCGCCAGCAGCTTTCGGGGAGTAAACAATGAGCAGTTCTTC.